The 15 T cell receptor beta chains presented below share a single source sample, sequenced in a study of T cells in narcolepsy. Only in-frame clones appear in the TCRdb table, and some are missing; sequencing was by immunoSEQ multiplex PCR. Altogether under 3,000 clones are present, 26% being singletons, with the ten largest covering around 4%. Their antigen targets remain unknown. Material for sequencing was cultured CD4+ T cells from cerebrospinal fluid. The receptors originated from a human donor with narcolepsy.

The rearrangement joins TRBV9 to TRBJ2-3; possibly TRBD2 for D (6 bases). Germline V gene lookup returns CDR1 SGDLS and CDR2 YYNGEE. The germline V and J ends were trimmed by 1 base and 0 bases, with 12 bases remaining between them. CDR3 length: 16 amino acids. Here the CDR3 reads CASSVLGLLSTDTQYF. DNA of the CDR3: TGTGCCAGCAGCGTACTAGGACTACTTAGCACAGATACGCAGTATTTT.

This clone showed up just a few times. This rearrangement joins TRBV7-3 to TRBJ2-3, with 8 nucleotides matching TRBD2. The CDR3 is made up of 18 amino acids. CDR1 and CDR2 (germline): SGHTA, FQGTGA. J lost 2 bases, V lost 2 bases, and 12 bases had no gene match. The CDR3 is CASSLASGTRGTTDTQYF. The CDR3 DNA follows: TGTGCCAGCAGCTTAGCGTCCGGGACTAGAGGTACCACAGATACGCAGTATTTT.

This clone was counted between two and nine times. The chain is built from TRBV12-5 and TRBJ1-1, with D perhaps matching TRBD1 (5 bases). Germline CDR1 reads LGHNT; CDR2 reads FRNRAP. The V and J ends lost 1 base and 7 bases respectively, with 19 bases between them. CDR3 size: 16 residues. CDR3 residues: CASGLGRDGEASEAFF. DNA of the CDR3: TGTGCTAGTGGTTTGGGTAGGGACGGGGAGGCCAGTGAAGCTTTCTTT.

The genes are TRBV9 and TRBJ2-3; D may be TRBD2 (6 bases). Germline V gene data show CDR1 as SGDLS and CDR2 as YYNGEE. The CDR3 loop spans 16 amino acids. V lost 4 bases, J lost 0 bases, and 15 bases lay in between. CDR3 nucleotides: TGTGCCAGCAGCCCAAGAGGTGGGACTAGCACAGATACGCAGTATTTT. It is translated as CASSPRGGTSTDTQYF.

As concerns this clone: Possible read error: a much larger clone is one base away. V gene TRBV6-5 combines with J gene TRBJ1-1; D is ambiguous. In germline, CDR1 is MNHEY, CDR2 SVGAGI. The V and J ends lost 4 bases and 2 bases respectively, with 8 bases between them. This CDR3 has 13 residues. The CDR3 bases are TGTGCCAGCAGTTTGGCAGGAAACACTGAAGCTTTCTTT. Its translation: CASSLAGNTEAFF.

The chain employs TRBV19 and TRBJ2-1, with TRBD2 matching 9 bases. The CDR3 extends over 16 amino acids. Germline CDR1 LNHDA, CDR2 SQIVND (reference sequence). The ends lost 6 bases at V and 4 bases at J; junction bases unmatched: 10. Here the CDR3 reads CASSLNSGGAYNEQFF. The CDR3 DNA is TGTGCCAGTAGCCTTAATAGCGGGGGTGCGTACAATGAGCAGTTCTTC.

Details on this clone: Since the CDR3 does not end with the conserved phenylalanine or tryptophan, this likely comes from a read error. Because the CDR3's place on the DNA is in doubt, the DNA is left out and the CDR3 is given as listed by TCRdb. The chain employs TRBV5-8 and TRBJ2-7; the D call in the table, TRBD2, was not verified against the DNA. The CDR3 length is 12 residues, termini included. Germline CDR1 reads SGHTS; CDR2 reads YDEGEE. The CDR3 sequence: CASRFWTSGAPG.

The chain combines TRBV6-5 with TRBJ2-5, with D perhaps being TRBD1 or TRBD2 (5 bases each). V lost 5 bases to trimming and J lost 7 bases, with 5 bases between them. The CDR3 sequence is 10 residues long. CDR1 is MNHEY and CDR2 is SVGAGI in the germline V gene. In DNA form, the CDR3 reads TGTGCCAGCAGTGGGGGGACCCAGTACTTC. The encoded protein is CASSGGTQYF.

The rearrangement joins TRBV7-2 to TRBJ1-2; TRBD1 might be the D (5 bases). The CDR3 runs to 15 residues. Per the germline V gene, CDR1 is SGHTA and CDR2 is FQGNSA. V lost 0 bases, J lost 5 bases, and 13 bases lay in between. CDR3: CASSLASGPKYGYTF. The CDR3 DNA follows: TGTGCCAGCAGCTTAGCCTCGGGACCCAAATATGGCTACACCTTC.

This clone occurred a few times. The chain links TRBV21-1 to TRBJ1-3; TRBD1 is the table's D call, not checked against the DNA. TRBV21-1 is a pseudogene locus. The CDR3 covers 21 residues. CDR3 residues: CASSRRVDSAQTLISGNTIYF. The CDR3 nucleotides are TGTGCCAGCAGCAGAAGGGTTGACAGCGCCCAAACCCTTATCTCTGGAAACACCATATATTTT.

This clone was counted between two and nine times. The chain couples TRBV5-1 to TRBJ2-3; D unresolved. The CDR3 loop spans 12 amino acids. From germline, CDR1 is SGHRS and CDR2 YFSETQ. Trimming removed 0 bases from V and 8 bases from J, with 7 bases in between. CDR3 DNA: TGCGCCAGCAGCTTGGAGGATGCTACGCAGTATTTT. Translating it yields CASSLEDATQYF.

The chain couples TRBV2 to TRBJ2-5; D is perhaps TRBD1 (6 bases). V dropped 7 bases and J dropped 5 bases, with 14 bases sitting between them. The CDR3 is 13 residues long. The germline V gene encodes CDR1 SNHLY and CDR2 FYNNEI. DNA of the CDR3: TGTGCCAGCATGAACCCAGGGGAGGAGACCCAGTACTTC. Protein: CASMNPGEETQYF. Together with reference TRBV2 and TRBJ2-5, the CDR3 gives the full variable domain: EPEVTQTPSHQVTQMGQEVILRCVPISNHLYFYWYRQILGQKVEFLVSFYNNEISEKSEIFDDQFSVERPDGSNFTLKIRSTKLEDSAMYFCASMNPGEETQYFGPGTRLLVL.

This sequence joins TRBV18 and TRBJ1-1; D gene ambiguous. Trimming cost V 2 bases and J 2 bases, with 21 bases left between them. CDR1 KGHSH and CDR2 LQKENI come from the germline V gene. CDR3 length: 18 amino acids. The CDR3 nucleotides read TGTGCCAGCTCACCAATATATGGTTCGACGTTGGCTAACACTGAAGCTTTCTTT. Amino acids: CASSPIYGSTLANTEAFF.

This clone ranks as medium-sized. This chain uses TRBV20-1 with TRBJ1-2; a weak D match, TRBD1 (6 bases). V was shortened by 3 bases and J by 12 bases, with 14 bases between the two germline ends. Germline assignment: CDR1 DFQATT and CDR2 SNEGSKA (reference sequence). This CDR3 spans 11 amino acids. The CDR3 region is CSASRTGRDTF. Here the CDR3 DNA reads TGCAGTGCTAGCAGAACAGGGCGGGACACCTTC.

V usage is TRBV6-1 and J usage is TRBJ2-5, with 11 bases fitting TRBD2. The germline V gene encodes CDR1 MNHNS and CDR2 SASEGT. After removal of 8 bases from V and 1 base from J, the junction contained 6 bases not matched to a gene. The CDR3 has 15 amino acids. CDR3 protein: CASRLTSGAQETQYF. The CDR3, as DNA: TGTGCCAGCCGTCTGACTAGCGGGGCCCAAGAGACCCAGTACTTC.